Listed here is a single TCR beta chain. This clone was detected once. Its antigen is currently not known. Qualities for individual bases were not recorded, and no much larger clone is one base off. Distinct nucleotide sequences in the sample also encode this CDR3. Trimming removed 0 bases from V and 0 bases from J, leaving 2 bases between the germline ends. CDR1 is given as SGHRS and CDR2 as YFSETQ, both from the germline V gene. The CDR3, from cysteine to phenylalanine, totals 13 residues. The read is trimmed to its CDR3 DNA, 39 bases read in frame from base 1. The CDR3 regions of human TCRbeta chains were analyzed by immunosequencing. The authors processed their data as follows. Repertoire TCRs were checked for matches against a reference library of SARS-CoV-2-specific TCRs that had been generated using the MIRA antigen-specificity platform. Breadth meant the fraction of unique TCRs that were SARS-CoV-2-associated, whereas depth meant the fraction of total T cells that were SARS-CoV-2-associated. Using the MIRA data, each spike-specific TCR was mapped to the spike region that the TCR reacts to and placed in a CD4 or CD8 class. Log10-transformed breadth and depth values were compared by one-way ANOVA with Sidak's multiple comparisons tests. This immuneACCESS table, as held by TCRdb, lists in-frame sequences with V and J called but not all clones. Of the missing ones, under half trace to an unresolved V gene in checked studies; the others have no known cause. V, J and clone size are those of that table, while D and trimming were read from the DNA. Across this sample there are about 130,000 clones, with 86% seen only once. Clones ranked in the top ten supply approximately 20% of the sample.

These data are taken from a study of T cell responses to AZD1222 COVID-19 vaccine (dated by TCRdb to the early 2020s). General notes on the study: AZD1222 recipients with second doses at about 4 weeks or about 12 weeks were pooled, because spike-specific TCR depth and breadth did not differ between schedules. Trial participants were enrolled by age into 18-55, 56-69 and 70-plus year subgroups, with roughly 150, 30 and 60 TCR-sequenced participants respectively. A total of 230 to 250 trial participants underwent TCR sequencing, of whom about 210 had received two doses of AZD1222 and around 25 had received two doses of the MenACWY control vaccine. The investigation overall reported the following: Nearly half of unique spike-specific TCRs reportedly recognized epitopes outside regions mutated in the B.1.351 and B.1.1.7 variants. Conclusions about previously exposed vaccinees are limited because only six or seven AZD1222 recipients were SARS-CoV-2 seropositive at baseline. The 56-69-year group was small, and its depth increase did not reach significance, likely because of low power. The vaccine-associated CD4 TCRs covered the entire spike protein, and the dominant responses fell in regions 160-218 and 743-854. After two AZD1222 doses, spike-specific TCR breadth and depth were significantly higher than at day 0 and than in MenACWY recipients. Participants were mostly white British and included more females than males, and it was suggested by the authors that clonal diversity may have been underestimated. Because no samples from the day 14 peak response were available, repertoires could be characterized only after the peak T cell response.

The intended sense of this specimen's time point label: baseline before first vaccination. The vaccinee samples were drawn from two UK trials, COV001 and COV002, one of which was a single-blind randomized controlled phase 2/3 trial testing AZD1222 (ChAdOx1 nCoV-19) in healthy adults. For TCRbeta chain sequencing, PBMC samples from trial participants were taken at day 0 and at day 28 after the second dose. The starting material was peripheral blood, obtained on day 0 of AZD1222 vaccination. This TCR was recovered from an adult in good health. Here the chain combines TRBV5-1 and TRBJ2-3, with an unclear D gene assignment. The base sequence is TGCGCCAGCAGCTTGGACAGCACAGATACGCAGTATTTT. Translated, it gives CASSLDSTDTQYF.